This T cell receptor (beta chain) was obtained from a study of patients and donors after allogeneic stem cell transplantation. TCRdb called the RT-PCR reads again in MiXCR, with one record for every CDR3 protein. The sample shows over 400,000 distinct CDR3 sequences, around 15% of them seen only once. This clonotype was seen only a few times. This TCR was sampled from a human donor who was either an allogeneic HSCT recipient or a stem cell or donor lymphocyte infusion donor (not recorded which). It is not recorded whose cells these are; they may come from a transplant donor. The sequencing sample was made of blood, either unsorted or a sorted T cell fraction (not recorded which).

The CDR3, as DNA: TGCTCCACGATGATGGGGGAGCAGTTCTTC. Its translation is CSTMMGEQFF. This chain links TRBV20-1 with TRBJ2-1; D remains unclear. The CDR3 runs to 10 residues. Per germline, CDR1 DFQATT and CDR2 SNEGSKA (reference sequence).